Below, one TCR beta chain is given with its context. Its specificity is unknown. This sample was included in a study of shared clonotypes between healthy human individuals. Study-wide findings and caveats: Though the depth was large, rarefaction showed that sorted-subset sequencing was incomplete. Some naive CD4 clonotypes, roughly 4.8%, turned up in common across a few donors.

Method: immunoSEQ multiplex PCR; TCRdb's copy keeps in-frame clones and lacks some. The sample contains over a million clones, 98% of which appear only once. Germline V gene lookup returns CDR1 MNHEY and CDR2 SMNVEV (reference sequence). CDR3 length: 18 amino acids. V trimming: 2 bases; J trimming: 6 bases; junction bases outside the gene matches: 15. The chain uses TRBV27 and TRBJ2-7; 11 nucleotides line up with TRBD2. The clonotype comes from a man aged 25 to 45 in good health. Sequenced input: naive CD4+ T cells sorted from blood. As to subset: CD45RA+ positively selected. The CDR3 spells CASSLKVPPGLAVIEQYF. In nucleotides, the CDR3 is TGTGCCAGCAGTTTAAAAGTCCCACCGGGACTAGCGGTAATCGAGCAGTACTTC.